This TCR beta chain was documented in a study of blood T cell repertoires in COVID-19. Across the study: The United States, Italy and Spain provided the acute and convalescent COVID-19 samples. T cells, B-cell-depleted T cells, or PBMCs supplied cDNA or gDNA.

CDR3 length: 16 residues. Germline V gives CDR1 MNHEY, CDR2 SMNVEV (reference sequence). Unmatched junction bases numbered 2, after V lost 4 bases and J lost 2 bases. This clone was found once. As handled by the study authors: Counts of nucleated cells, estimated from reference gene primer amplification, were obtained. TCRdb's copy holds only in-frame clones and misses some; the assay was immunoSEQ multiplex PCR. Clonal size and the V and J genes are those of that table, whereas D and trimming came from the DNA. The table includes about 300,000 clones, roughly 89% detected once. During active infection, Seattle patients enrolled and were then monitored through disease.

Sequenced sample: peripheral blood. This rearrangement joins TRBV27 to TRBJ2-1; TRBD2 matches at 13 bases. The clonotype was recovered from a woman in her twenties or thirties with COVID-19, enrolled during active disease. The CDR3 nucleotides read TGTGCCAGCAGTTCCGGACTAGCGGGGGCCTACAATGAGCAGTTCTTC. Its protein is CASSSGLAGAYNEQFF.